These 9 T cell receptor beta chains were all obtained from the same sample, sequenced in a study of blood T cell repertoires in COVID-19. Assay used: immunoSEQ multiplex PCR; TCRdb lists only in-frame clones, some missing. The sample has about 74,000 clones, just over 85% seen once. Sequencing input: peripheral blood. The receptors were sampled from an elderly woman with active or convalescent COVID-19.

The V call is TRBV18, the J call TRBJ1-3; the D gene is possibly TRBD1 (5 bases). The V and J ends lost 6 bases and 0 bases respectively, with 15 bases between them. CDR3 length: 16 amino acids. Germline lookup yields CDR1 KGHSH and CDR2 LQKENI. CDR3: CASSPNRQISGNTIYF. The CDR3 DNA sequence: TGTGCCAGCTCTCCCAATCGACAGATCTCTGGAAACACCATATATTTT.

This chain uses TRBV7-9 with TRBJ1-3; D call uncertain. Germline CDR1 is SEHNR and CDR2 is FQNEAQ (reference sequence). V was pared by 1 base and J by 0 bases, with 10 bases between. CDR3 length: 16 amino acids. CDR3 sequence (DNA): TGTGCCAGCAGCTTAGGAGGAACAAGCTCTGGAAACACCATATATTTT. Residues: CASSLGGTSSGNTIYF.

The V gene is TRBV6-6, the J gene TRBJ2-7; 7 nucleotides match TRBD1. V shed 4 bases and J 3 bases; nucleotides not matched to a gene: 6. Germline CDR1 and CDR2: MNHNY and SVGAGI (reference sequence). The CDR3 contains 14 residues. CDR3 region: CASSFGTALYEQYF. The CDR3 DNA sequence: TGTGCCAGCAGTTTCGGGACAGCACTCTACGAGCAGTACTTC.

Here the CDR3 DNA reads TGTGCCACCAGCAGAGATAGTAAGGGGTGGCAGCCCCAGCATTTT. Its translation: CATSRDSKGWQPQHF. The chain employs TRBV15 and TRBJ1-5, with D possibly being TRBD1 (5 bases). CDR1 is LNHNV and CDR2 is YYDKDF in the germline V gene (reference sequence). This CDR3 has 15 residues. With 0 bases removed from V and 7 bases from J, the gap between germline ends came to 13 bases. The entire variable domain, with the rest obtained from reference TRBV15 and TRBJ1-5, is as follows: DAMVIQNPRYQVTQFGKPVTLSCSQTLNHNVMYWYQQKSSQAPKLLFHYYDKDFNNEADTPDNFQSRRPNTSFCFLDIRSPGLGDTAMYLCATSRDSKGWQPQHFGDGTRLSIL.

The DNA of the CDR3 is TGTGCCTGGAGTGTACTACTTAACAATGAGCAGTTCTTC. Protein: CAWSVLLNNEQFF. The V gene is TRBV30, the J gene TRBJ2-1; D is unresolved. Trimming left V 0 bases short and J 5 bases short, with 8 bases between. The CDR3 consists of 13 residues. Germline CDR1 GTSNPN, CDR2 SVGIG (reference sequence).

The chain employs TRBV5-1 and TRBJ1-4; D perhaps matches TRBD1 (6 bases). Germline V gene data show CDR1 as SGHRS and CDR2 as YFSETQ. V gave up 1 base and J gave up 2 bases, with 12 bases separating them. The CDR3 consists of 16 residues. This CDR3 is CASSLFFGQTNEKLFF. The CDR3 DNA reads TGCGCCAGCAGCTTGTTTTTTGGACAGACTAATGAAAAACTGTTTTTT.

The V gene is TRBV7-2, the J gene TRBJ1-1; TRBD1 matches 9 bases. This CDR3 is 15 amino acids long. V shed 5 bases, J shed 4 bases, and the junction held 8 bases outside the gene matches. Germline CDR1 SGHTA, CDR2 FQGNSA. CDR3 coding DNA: TGTGCCAGCAGCCAGGACAGGGGCCGTGCCACTGAAGCTTTCTTT. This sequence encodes CASSQDRGRATEAFF.

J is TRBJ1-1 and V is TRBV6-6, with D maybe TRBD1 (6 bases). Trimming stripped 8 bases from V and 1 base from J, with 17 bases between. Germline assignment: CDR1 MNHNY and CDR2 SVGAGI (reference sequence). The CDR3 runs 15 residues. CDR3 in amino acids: CASLPWEGGNTEAFF. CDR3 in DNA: TGTGCCAGCCTACCGTGGGAGGGGGGGAACACTGAAGCTTTCTTT.

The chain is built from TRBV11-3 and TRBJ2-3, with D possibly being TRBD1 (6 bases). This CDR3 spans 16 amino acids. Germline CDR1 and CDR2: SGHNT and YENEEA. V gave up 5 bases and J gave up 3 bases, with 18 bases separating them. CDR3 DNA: TGTGCCAGCAGCCCTCCGCGAGGGGGATTAACAGATACGCAGTATTTT. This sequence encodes CASSPPRGGLTDTQYF.